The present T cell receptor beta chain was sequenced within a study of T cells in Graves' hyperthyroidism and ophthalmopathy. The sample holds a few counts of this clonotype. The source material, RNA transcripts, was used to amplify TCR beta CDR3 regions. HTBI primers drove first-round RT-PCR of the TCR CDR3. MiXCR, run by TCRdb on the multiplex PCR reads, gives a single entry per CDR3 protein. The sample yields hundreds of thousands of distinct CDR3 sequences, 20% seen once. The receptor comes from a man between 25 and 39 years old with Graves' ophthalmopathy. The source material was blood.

CDR3 coding DNA: TGTGCCAGCAGCTTCAGCGGGAGCTTGTACGAGCAGTACTTC. Translating gives CASSFSGSLYEQYF. The rearrangement links TRBV5-6 to TRBJ2-7, with 8 positions matching TRBD2. J was trimmed by 4 bases and V by 2 bases; bases with no gene match: 5. The CDR3 has 14 amino acids. Germline-derived CDR1 and CDR2 are SGHDT and YYEEEE.